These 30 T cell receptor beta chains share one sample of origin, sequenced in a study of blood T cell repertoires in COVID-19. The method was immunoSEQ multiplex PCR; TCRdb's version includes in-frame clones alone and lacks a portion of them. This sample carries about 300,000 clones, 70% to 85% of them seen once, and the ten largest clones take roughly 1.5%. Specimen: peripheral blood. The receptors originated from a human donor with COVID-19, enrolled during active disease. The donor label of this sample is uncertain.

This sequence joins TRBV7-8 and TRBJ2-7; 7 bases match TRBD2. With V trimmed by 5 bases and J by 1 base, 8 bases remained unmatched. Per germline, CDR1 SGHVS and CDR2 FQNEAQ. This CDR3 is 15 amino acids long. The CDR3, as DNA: TGTGCCAGCAGCCGAGGGGCGGGAGTATCCTACGAGCAGTACTTC. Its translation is CASSRGAGVSYEQYF.

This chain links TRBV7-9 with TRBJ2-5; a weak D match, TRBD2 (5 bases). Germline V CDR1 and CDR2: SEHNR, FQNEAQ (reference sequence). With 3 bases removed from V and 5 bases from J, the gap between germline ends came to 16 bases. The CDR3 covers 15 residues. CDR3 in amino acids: CASSFGIPPQETQYF. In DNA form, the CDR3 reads TGTGCCAGCAGCTTCGGGATACCTCCACAGGAGACCCAGTACTTC.

The DNA for the CDR3 is TGTGCCAGCAGGGTACATGACACTGAAGCTTTCTTT. Its translation: CASRVHDTEAFF. V usage is TRBV6-5 and J usage is TRBJ1-1; D unclear. V gave up 6 bases and J gave up 3 bases, with 8 bases separating them. The V gene's germline CDR1 is MNHEY and CDR2 SVGAGI. CDR3 length: 12 residues.

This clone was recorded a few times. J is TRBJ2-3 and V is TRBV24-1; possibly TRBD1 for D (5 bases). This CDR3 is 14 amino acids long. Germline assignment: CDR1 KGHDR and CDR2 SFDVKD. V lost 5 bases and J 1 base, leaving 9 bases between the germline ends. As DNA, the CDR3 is TGTGCCACCAGTGCCCCGACAGGCACAGATACGCAGTATTTT. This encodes CATSAPTGTDTQYF.

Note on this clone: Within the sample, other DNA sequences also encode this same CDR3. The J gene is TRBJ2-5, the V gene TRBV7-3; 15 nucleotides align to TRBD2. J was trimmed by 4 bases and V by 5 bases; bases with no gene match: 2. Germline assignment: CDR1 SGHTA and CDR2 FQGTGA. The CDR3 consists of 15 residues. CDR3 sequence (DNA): TGTGCCAGCAGCAAGGGACTAGCGGGAGGAGAGACCCAGTACTTC. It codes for CASSKGLAGGETQYF.

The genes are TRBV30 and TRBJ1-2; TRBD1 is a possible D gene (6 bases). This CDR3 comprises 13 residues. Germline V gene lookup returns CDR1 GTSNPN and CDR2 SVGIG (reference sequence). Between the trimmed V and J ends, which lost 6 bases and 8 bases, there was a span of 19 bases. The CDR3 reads CACQPDSQGGYTF. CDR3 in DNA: TGTGCCTGTCAACCGGACAGCCAGGGGGGCTACACCTTC.

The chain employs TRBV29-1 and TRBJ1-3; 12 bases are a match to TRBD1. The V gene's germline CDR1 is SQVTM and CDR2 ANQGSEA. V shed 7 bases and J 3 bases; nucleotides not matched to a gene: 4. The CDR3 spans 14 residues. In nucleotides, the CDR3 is TGCAGCGCCGGGACAGGGGGCGTTGGAAACACCATATATTTT. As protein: CSAGTGGVGNTIYF.

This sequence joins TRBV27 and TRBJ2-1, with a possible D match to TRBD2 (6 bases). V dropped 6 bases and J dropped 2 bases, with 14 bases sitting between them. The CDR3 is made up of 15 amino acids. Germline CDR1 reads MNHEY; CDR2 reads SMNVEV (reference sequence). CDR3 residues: CASSSASATYNEQFF. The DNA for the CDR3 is TGTGCCAGCAGCTCCGCTAGCGCAACCTACAATGAGCAGTTCTTC.

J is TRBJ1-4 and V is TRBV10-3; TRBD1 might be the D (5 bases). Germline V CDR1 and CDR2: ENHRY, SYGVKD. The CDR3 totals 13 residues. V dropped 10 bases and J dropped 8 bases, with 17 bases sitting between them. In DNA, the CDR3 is TGTGCCACCTGGGGGGGACCTGGGGAAAAACTGTTTTTT. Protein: CATWGGPGEKLFF.

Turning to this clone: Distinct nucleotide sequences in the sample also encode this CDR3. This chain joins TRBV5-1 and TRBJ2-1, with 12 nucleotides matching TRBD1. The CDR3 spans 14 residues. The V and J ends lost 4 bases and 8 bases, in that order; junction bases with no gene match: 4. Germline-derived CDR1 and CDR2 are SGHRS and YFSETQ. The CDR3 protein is CASSRDRGRDEQFF. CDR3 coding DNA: TGCGCCAGCAGCAGGGACAGGGGGCGCGATGAGCAGTTCTTC.

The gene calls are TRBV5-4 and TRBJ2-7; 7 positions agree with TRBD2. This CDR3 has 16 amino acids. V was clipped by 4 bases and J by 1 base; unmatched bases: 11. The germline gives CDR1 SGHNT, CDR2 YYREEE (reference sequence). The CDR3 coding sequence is TGTGCCAGCAGCGCGTCCAGAGCGGGATCATCCTACGAGCAGTACTTC. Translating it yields CASSASRAGSSYEQYF.

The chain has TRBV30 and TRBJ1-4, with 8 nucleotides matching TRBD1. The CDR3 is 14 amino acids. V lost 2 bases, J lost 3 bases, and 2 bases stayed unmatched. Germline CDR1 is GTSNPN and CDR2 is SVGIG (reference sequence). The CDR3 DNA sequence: TGTGCCTGGAGTCAGGGGGCAGCTAATGAAAAACTGTTTTTT. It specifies CAWSQGAANEKLFF.

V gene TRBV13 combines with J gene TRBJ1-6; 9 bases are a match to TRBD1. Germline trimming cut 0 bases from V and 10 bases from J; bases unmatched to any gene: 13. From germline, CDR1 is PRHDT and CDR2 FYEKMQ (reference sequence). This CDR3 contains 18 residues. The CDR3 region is CASSLGGNSGTGSSPLHF. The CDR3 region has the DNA TGTGCCAGCAGCTTAGGGGGTAATTCCGGGACAGGGTCATCACCCCTCCACTTT.

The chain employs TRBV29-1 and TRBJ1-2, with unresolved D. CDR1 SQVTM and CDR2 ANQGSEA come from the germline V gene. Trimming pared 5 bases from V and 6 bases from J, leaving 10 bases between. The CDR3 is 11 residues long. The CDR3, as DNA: TGCAGCGTTTTCCGTACGGATGGCTACACCTTC. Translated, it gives CSVFRTDGYTF.

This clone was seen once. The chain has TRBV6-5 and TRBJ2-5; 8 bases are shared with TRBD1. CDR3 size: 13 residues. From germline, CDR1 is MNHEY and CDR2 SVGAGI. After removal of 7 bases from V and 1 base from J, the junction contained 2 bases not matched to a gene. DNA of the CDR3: TGTGCCAGCAAGACAGGGGTCCAAGAGACCCAGTACTTC. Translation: CASKTGVQETQYF.

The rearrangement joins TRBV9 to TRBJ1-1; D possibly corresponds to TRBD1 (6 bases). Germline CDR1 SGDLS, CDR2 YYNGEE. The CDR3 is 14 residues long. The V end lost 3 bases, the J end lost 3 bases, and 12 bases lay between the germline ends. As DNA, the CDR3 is TGTGCCAGCAGCGGCGGGGGCCAAGACACTGAAGCTTTCTTT. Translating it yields CASSGGGQDTEAFF.

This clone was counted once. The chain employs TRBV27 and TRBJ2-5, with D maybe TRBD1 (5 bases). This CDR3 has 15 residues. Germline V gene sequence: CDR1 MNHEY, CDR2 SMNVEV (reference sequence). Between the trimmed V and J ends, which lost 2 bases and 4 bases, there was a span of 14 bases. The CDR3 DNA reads TGTGCCAGCAGTTTACTGGGGCGAGGCCCAGAGACCCAGTACTTC. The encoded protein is CASSLLGRGPETQYF.

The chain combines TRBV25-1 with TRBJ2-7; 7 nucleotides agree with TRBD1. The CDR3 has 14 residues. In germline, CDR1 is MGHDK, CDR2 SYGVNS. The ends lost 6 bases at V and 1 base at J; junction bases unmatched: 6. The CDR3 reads CASRKAGGSYEQYF. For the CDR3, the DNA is TGTGCCAGCAGAAAGGCAGGGGGTTCCTACGAGCAGTACTTC.

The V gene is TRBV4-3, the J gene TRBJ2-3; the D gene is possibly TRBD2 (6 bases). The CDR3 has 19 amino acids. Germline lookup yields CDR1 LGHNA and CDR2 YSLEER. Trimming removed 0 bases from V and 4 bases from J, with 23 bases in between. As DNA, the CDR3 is TGCGCCAGCAGCCAAGATTCGGTCCGGGGTAGCGGTTTATCAGATACGCAGTATTTT. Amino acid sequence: CASSQDSVRGSGLSDTQYF.

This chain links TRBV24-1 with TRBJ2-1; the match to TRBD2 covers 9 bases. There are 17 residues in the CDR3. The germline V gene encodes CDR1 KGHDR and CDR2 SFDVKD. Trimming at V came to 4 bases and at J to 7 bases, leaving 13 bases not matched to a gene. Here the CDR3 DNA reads TGTGCCACCAGTGACCCGAAGGCGGGAGGGCCGTTGAATGAGCAGTTCTTC. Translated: CATSDPKAGGPLNEQFF.

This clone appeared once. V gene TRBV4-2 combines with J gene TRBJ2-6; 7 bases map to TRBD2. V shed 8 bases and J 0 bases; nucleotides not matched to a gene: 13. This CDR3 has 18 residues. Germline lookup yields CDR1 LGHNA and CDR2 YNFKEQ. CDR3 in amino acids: CASGSGVAGYSGANVLTF. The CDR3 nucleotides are TGTGCCAGCGGCAGCGGAGTAGCGGGCTACTCTGGGGCCAACGTCCTGACTTTC.

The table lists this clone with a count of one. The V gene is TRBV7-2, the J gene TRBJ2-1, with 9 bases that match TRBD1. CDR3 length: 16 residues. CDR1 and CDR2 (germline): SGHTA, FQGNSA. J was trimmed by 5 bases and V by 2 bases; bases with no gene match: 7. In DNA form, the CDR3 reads TGTGCCAGCAGCTTAAGGGACAGGGTTCCCAACAATGAGCAGTTCTTC. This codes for CASSLRDRVPNNEQFF. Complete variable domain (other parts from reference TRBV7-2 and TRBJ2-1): GAGVSQSPSNKVTEKGKDVELRCDPISGHTALYWYRQSLGQGLEFLIYFQGNSAPDKSGLPSDRFSAERTGGSVSTLTIQRTQQEDSAVYLCASSLRDRVPNNEQFFGPGTRLTVL.

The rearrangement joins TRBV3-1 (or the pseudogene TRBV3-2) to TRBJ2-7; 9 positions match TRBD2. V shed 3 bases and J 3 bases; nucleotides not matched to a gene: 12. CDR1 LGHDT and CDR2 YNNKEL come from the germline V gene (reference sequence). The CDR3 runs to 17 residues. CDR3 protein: CASSHPGGGERSYEQYF. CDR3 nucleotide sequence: TGTGCCAGCAGCCACCCCGGCGGGGGGGAGCGGAGCTACGAGCAGTACTTC.

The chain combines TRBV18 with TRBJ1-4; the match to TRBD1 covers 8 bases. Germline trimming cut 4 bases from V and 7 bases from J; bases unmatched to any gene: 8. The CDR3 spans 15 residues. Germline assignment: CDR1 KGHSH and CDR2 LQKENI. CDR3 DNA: TGTGCCAGCTCACGCGGACAGGGAGATGCTGAAAAACTGTTTTTT. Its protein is CASSRGQGDAEKLFF.

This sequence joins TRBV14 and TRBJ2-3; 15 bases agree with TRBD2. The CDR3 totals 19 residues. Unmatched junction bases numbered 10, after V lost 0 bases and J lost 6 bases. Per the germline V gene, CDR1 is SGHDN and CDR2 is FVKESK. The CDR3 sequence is CASSQDIGLAGGPSDTQYF. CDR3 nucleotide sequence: TGTGCCAGCAGCCAAGATATCGGACTAGCGGGAGGGCCGTCTGATACGCAGTATTTT.

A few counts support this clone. The CDR3 region is CASSLVPGQGKNIQYF. DNA for the CDR3: TGTGCCAGCAGCTTAGTTCCGGGACAGGGCAAAAACATTCAGTACTTC. The chain carries TRBV11-1 and TRBJ2-4; TRBD1 matches 9 bases. In germline, CDR1 is SGHAT, CDR2 FQDESV (reference sequence). This CDR3 has 16 residues. Germline trimming cut 1 base from V and 3 bases from J; bases unmatched to any gene: 4.

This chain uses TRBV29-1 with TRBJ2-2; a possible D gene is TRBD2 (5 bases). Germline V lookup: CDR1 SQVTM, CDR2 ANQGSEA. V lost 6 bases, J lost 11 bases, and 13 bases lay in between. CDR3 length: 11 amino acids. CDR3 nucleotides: TGCAGCGTCCTTATGTGGACTGAGCTGTTTTTT. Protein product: CSVLMWTELFF.

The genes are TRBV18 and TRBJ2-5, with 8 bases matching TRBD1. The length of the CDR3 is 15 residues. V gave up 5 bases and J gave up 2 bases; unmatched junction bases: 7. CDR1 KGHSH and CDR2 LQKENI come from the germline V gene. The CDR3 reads CASSNTGTGQETQYF. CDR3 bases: TGTGCCAGCTCAAACACCGGGACAGGACAAGAGACCCAGTACTTC.

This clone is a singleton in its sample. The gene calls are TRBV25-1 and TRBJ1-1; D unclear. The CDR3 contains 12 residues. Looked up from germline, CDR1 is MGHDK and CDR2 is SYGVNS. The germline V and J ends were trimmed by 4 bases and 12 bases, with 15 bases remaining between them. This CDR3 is CASSGAPSVSFF. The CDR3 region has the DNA TGTGCCAGCAGTGGGGCCCCTTCGGTTTCTTTCTTT.

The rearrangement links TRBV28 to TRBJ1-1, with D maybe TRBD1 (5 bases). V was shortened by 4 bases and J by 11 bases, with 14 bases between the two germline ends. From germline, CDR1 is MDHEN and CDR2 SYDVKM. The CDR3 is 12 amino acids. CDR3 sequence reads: CASSSHRISAFF. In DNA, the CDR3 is TGTGCCAGCAGTTCACACAGGATCAGTGCTTTCTTT.